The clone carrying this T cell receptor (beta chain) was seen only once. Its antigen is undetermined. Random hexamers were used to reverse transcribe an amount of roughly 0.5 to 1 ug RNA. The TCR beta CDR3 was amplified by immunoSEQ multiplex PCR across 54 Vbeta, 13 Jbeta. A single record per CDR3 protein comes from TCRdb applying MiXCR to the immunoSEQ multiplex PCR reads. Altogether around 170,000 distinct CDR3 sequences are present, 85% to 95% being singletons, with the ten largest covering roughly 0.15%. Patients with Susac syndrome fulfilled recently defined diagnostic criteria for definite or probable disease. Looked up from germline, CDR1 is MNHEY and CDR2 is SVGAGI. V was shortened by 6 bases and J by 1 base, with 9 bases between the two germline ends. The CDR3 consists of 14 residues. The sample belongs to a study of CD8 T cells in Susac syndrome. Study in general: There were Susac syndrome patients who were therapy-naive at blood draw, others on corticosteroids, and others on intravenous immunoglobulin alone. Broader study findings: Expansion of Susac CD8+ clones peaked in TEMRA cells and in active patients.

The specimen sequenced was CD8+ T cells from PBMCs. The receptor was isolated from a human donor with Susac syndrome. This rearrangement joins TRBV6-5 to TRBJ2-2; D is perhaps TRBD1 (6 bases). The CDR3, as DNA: TGTGCCAGCAGAGGACAGATGAACACCGGGGAGCTGTTTTTT. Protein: CASRGQMNTGELFF.